The next 5 T cell receptor beta chains were all read from a single sample in a study of cytomegalovirus exposure and HLA in healthy donors. Both 60 Vbeta primers and 13 Jbeta primers went into the PCR. Clones were sequenced by immunoSEQ multiplex PCR, and TCRdb holds only the in-frame ones, with some missing. The data show about 160,000 clones, about three quarters seen once. The source material was PBMCs. The receptors here all came from a woman aged 40 to 50 in good health and CMV-seronegative.

This clone was observed a single time. The CDR3, as DNA: TGCGCCAGCAGTATCCGGGACAGCTCCTACGAGCAGTACTTC. This gives the protein CASSIRDSSYEQYF. V and J are TRBV5-1 and TRBJ2-7; TRBD1 aligns across 7 bases. The germline V gene has CDR1 SGHRS and CDR2 YFSETQ. Trimming removed 5 bases from V and 0 bases from J; junction bases left unmatched: 5. The CDR3 loop spans 14 amino acids.

V and J are TRBV5-1 and TRBJ1-6, with 10 bases fitting TRBD1. The CDR3 sequence is 14 residues long. The J segment lost 8 bases and the V segment lost 4 bases, leaving 3 bases of the junction unmatched. Germline V CDR1 and CDR2: SGHRS, YFSETQ. The CDR3 DNA follows: TGCGCCAGCAGCACGACAGGGGGCGATTCACCCCTCCACTTT. Translation: CASSTTGGDSPLHF.

This chain connects TRBV5-1 to TRBJ2-7, with 8 bases fitting TRBD2. V shed 4 bases and J 5 bases; nucleotides not matched to a gene: 11. CDR1 SGHRS and CDR2 YFSETQ come from the germline V gene. The CDR3 contains 15 residues. DNA for the CDR3: TGCGCCAGCAGCGCCGGACTAGCTAAGAAGAACGAGCAGTACTTC. Encoded protein: CASSAGLAKKNEQYF.

About this clone: The conserved phenylalanine or tryptophan normally closing the CDR3 is absent here, so this likely arose from a read error. V gene TRBV5-4 combines with J gene TRBJ2-3; 12 positions agree with TRBD2. There are 14 residues in the CDR3. V lost 5 bases to trimming and J lost 8 bases; unmatched junction nucleotides: 6. Germline assignment: CDR1 SGHNT and CDR2 YYREEE (reference sequence). The CDR3 DNA is TGTGCCAGCAGGACTAGCGGGGGAAGGGGTACGCAGTATCTT. It specifies CASRTSGGRGTQYL.

The chain uses TRBV5-4 and TRBJ2-5; possible D gene TRBD2, 5 bases. Germline V gene lookup returns CDR1 SGHNT and CDR2 YYREEE (reference sequence). CDR3 length: 12 residues. Trimming cost V 3 bases and J 3 bases, with 6 bases left between them. CDR3: CASSWGEETQYF. CDR3 bases: TGTGCCAGCAGCTGGGGAGAAGAGACCCAGTACTTC.